These 8 T cell receptor beta chains were all obtained from the same sample, sequenced in a study of CD8 T cells in ankylosing spondylitis. From the 5' RACE reads, TCRdb called clonotypes with MiXCR, one entry per CDR3 protein. The data show 300,000 to 400,000 distinct CDR3 sequences, 14% to 15% seen once. The sample consisted of blood, either unsorted or a sorted T cell fraction (not recorded which). The source of these receptors is a male donor with ankylosing spondylitis or in good health (not recorded which).

CDR3 amino acids: CASSPDFTRGGRYF. The CDR3, as DNA: TGTGCCAGCAGCCCCGACTTCACCCGCGGGGGAAGGTACTTC. V usage is TRBV3-1 and J usage is TRBJ2-4; 7 nucleotides agree with TRBD2. Unmatched junction bases numbered 15, after V lost 4 bases and J lost 15 bases. The length of the CDR3 is 14 residues. Per germline, CDR1 LGHDT and CDR2 YNNKEL (reference sequence). Filled out from reference TRBV3-1 and TRBJ2-4, the complete variable domain reads DTAVSQTPKYLVTQMGNDKSIKCEQNLGHDTMYWYKQDSKKFLKIMFSYNNKELIINETVPNRFSPKSPDKAHLNLHINSLELGDSAVYFCASSPDFTRGGRYFGAGTRLSVL.

This clonotype was recorded at least ten times. This chain connects TRBV7-2 to TRBJ2-3; 13 positions match TRBD2. CDR1 is SGHTA and CDR2 is FQGNSA in the germline V gene. V shed 2 bases, J shed 0 bases, and the junction held 5 bases outside the gene matches. The CDR3 totals 18 residues. The CDR3 spells CASSLPRLAGGSTDTQYF. CDR3 DNA sequence: TGTGCCAGCAGCTTACCGCGACTAGCGGGGGGAAGCACAGATACGCAGTATTTT.

This rearrangement joins TRBV5-1 to TRBJ2-7; a possible D gene is TRBD2 (5 bases). The germline CDR1 and CDR2 sequences are SGHRS and YFSETQ. The CDR3 is 14 residues long. Trimming took 4 bases from V and 0 from J, leaving 11 bases between them. This CDR3 reads CASSPSGISYEQYF. In nucleotides, the CDR3 is TGCGCCAGCAGCCCCAGCGGCATCTCCTACGAGCAGTACTTC.

This chain joins TRBV20-1 and TRBJ1-1; D is undetermined. V was cut by 2 bases and J by 0 bases, with 7 bases left in between. This CDR3 has 13 amino acids. Per germline, CDR1 DFQATT and CDR2 SNEGSKA (reference sequence). The CDR3 coding sequence is TGCAGTGCTAGATTCGGGGTGAACACTGAAGCTTTCTTT. Translated, it gives CSARFGVNTEAFF.

This clonotype was seen a handful of times. The chain links TRBV6-1 to TRBJ2-3, with TRBD1 as a possible D gene (6 bases). From germline, CDR1 is MNHNS and CDR2 SASEGT. V dropped 8 bases and J dropped 1 base, with 16 bases sitting between them. This CDR3 has 15 amino acids. The CDR3 coding sequence is TGTGCCAGCCGAGGGGGTCCCGCTGGCACAGATACGCAGTATTTT. It yields the protein CASRGGPAGTDTQYF.

This clonotype has a handful of counts. This sequence joins TRBV21-1 and TRBJ2-4; the D call of TRBD1 is as the table states it, not checked on the DNA. TRBV21-1 is flagged as a pseudogene. The CDR3 runs 20 residues. CDR3 residues: CASSNHSVGVSGVAKNIQYF. The CDR3 region has the DNA TGTGCCAGCAGCAACCATTCTGTCGGGGTGAGCGGGGTAGCCAAAAACATTCAGTACTTC.

This clonotype came up many times. The rearrangement links TRBV7-2 to TRBJ2-7; 8 bases are a match to TRBD1. CDR1 SGHTA and CDR2 FQGNSA come from the germline V gene. Trimming removed 7 bases from V and 4 bases from J; junction bases left unmatched: 9. The CDR3 consists of 14 residues. DNA of the CDR3: TGTGCCAGCAAACAGGGGACAGGAACTTACGAGCAGTACTTC. Residues: CASKQGTGTYEQYF.

In this sample, this clonotype turned up a few times. CDR3 loop: CSARDNRSGKAFF. DNA for the CDR3: TGCAGTGCTAGAGATAATAGGTCCGGGAAAGCTTTCTTT. The rearrangement links TRBV20-1 to TRBJ1-1; unclear D gene. CDR3 length: 13 residues. The germline V and J ends were trimmed by 0 bases and 9 bases, with 14 bases remaining between them. Germline V gene data show CDR1 as DFQATT and CDR2 as SNEGSKA (reference sequence).